This TCR beta chain was identified in a study of identical twins (dated by TCRdb to about 2016). For the study in its entirety: TCR alpha and beta repertoires from monozygotic twins, unrelated adults of various ages and cord blood were deep-sequenced to test whether fetal clonotypes persist. To rule out contamination, replicate twin experiments were performed at different times with different library preparation protocols. General findings and caveats noted by the study authors: Out-of-frame TCR alpha sequences shared between twins showed an excess of low generation-probability sequences compared with coincidental sharing between unrelated individuals. Out-of-frame TCR alpha sharing in monozygotic twins was systematically underestimated by recombination models, whereas sharing between unrelated individuals was in agreement with the recombination models. Because the same donors could not be followed over many years, the conclusions relied on cross-sectional statistical analysis. Invariant T cells such as MAIT and iNKT could partly confound zero-insertion analyses, although diverse VJ usage argued against such confounding for most clonotypes. The excess sharing between twins in beta out-of-frame sequences was weaker because fewer shared sequences reduced the signal-to-noise ratio. Abundant cord blood beta clonotypes carried fewer insertions; young adult naive repertoires showed a weaker similar trend, while memory repertoires showed none.

Every donor was a healthy Caucasian. Using Miltenyi CD45RO+ enrichment and human naive T-cell isolation kits, memory (CD45RO+) and naive T cells were isolated from PBMC. Libraries were made using 5' RACE. For sequencing, an Illumina HiSeq 2000 was employed. Template switching introduced a universal primer binding site; the final cDNA contained a unique molecular identifier, enabling accurate counting of TCR cDNA molecules. Specific primers in the conserved constant-segment region were used to synthesize first-strand cDNA for TCR alpha and beta chains. To control for contamination, every cDNA library was double barcoded, receiving both a SMART-Mk sample barcode and Illumina barcodes. Two successive PCR steps introduced TruSeq adapter sequences along with Illumina sample barcodes. The TCR alpha and beta cDNA libraries were sequenced on the Illumina HiSeq platform using custom primers. Turning to the authors' computational methods: MiGEC processed the raw reads to extract unique molecular identifiers, while MiXCR was used to determine the CDR3 positions. Recombination models were inferred per individual with the repgenHMM and IGoR tools using an EM algorithm. Shared clonotypes were analyzed with the tcR package in R, and sharing was normalized by the product of cloneset sizes. Out-of-frame nonproductive sequences were analyzed to study raw recombination free of thymic and clonal selection effects. TCRdb itself trimmed the public reads at Q25 with fastp, ran MiXCR and retained productive beta chains. CDR3 protein sequences are deduplicated, and each keeps its most common genes and DNA. The V and J calls follow TCRdb's processing rather than the paper's. In all, the sample holds around 220,000 distinct CDR3 sequences, and under 12% of those were seen once. Of the sample, 10% falls within the top ten clones.

About this clonotype: What this receptor recognizes is not known. No base qualities exist here, and no much larger clone lies one base off it.

Reading the germline V gene (reference sequence) gives CDR1 DFQATT and CDR2 SNEGSKA. Counted from cysteine to phenylalanine, this CDR3 has 16 amino acids. Only the CDR3 region is kept as DNA, spanning 48 bases read in frame from base 1. The V end loses 6 bases and the J end loses 3 bases, and a stretch of 23 bases separates them. The sequence links TRBV20-1 to TRBJ2-5, and the D gene may be TRBD2, 6 bases matching. Sample: memory T cells sorted from blood. The sample's cell subset or site, from its label and the paper: CD45RO+ enriched T cells. This clonotype was sampled from a man aged 45-60 years in good health. CDR3 protein: CSATPGGSNRKETQYF. The DNA reads TGCAGTGCCACCCCTGGGGGGAGCAATCGGAAAGAGACCCAGTACTTC.